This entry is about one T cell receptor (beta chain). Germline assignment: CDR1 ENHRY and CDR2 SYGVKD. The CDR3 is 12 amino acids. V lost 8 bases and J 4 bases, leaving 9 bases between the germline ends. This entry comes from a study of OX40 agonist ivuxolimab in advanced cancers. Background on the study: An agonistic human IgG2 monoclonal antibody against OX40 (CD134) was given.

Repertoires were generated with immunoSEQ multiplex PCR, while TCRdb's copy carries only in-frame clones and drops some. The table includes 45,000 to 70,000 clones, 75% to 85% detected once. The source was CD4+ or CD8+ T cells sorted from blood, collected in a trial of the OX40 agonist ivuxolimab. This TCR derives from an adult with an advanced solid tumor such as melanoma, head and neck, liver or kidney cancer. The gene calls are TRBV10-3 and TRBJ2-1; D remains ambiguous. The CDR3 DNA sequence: TGTGCCATCGGTCAAGGGTACAATGAGCAGTTCTTC. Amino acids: CAIGQGYNEQFF.